This TCR beta chain was identified during a study of cytomegalovirus exposure and HLA in healthy donors. Broader study findings: Later analysis associated a missense DCLRE1C variant with TCR beta V- and J-gene trimming.

A note on this clone: The target antigen is unknown.

The study ran its PCR with 60 Vbeta and 13 Jbeta primers. Method: immunoSEQ multiplex PCR; TCRdb's copy keeps in-frame clones and lacks some. This sample has about 160,000 clones; 82% occur once, and the top ten carry around 9.1%. This TCR was recovered from a male donor in good health and CMV-seropositive. The material sequenced was PBMCs.

The CDR3, as DNA: TGTGCCAGCAGTCCGCCCACAGGGGCGAGGGCTTTCTTT. Amino acid sequence: CASSPPTGARAFF. The gene calls are TRBV28 and TRBJ1-1; 7 nucleotides align to TRBD1. V gave up 5 bases and J gave up 11 bases; unmatched junction bases: 11. The CDR3 sequence is 13 residues long. Looked up from germline, CDR1 is MDHEN and CDR2 is SYDVKM.